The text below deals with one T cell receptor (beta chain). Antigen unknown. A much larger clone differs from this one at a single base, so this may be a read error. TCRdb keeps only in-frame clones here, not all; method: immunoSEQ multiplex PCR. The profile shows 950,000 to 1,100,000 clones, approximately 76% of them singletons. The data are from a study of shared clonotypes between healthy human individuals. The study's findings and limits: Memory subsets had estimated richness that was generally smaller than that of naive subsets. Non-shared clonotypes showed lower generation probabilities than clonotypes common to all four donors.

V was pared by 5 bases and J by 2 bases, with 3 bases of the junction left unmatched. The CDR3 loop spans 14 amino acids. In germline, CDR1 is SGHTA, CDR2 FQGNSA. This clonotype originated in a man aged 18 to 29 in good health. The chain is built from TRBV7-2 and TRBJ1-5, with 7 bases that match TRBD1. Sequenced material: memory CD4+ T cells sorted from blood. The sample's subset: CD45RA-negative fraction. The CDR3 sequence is CASSHDRGNQPQHF. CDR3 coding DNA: TGTGCCAGCAGCCACGACAGGGGCAATCAGCCCCAGCATTTT.